What follows describes a single TCR beta chain. The sample belongs to a study of blood T cell repertoires in COVID-19. Study-wide context: Italy, Spain and the United States were the sources of the convalescent and acute COVID-19 samples. From T cells, B-cell-depleted T cells, or PBMCs came the material, which was cDNA or gDNA.

Trimming stripped 4 bases from V and 5 bases from J, with 17 bases between. The CDR3 totals 15 residues. The germline V gene encodes CDR1 SEHNR and CDR2 FQNEAQ (reference sequence). As originally analysed: Reference gene primer amplification in the assay estimated nucleated cell counts. Sequencing used immunoSEQ multiplex PCR; TCRdb keeps in-frame clones, though not all of them. V, J and clone size are those of that table, while D and trimming were read from the DNA. Among around 64,000 clones listed, about nine tenths were seen once. This sequence joins TRBV7-9 and TRBJ1-1; D is perhaps TRBD1 (5 bases). Material for sequencing was peripheral blood. The receptor comes from a man aged 25 to 40 with acute or convalescent COVID-19. The CDR3 protein is CASSSPTLGGTEAFF. The DNA for the CDR3 is TGTGCCAGCAGCTCACCAACTCTGGGGGGGACTGAAGCTTTCTTT.